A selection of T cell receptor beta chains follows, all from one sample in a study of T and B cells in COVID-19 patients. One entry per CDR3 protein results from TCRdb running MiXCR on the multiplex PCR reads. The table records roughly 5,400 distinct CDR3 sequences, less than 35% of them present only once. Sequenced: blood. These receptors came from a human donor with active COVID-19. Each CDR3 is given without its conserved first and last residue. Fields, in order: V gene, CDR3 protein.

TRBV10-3 AINREYTDTQY
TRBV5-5 ASSLSSVSGLQETQY
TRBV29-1 SVGRGLAEETQY
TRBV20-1 SARVQGNTEAF
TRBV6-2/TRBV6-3 ASSYSGGIYEQY
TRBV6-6 ASIRRVQETQY
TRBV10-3 AISEGTVSYNSPLH
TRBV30 AWSNGQGNNQPQH
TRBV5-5 ASSRVQEKLF
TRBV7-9 ASSPRTSGSHNEQF
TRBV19 ASRRTSGTADTQY
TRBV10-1 ASSESGYNEQF
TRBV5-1 ASSYEGAGGYT
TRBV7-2 ASSFSGRRETQY
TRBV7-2 ASSSSYGGRETQY
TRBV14 ASSQDLGAGEQF
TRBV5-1 ASSLGTSPDTQY
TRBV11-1 ASSSDRVRNTYEQY
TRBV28 ASSLVRRQGGEKLF
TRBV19 ASSHFGAF
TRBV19 ASSIWGARGSSTDTQY
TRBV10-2 ASSEGYQPQH
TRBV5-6 ASSLVWATGELF
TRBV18 ASSPIEPGHLRYGYT
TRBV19 ASSVQGDDHGYT
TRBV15 ATSRGLAGGVWQF
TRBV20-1 SASSSRDNEKLF
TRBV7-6 ASSLWGASTNTEAF
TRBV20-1 SARGYSAQETQY
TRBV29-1 SVVGYYGYT
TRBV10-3 AISDRDRASGNTIY
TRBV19 ASSSSSGTADTQY
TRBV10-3 AISPSGSYEQY
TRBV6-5 ASMGGSHNEQF
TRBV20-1 SARGLGGYEQY